This is a list of T cell receptor beta chains from one sample in a study of preoperative IRX-2 immunotherapy in early breast cancer. The data were produced by immunoSEQ multiplex PCR, yet TCRdb's version contains in-frame clones alone and is incomplete. The sample comprises approximately 38,000 clones, about four fifths of which are singletons, and approximately 1.5% rests with the top ten. The sample was lymph node tissue, taken after IRX-2 immunotherapy. Every receptor here comes from a human donor with breast cancer. CDR3s include the opening cysteine and the closing phenylalanine or tryptophan. D genes are given only for firm matches. Clone size is not always given. Where it is, it says once, few, many or a class for expanded clones.

>-|TRBJ1-2|TRBV6-8|once
TGTGCCAGCAGGTTAGACATACTATATGGCTACACCTTC
CASRLDILYGYTF
>TRBD1|TRBJ1-2|TRBV11-3|-
TGTGCCAGCAGCTTCTACAGGGGGCAGAATAGCTACACCTTC
CASSFYRGQNSYTF
>-|TRBJ2-2|TRBV28|once
TGTGCCAGCAGTCGGGACACCGGGGAGCTGTTTTTT
CASSRDTGELFF
>TRBD2|TRBJ2-1|TRBV6-8|-
TGTGCCAGCAGGGGAAGTCCGGGACTAGCGAGCAATGAGCAGTTCTTC
CASRGSPGLASNEQFF
>-|TRBJ2-5|TRBV6-8|-
TGTGCCAGCAGTTACCCCCCCGAAGGGGAGACCCAGTACTTC
CASSYPPEGETQYF
>TRBD2|TRBJ2-3|TRBV11-3|-
TGTGCCAGCAGCTCCCTAGCGGGGGTGGCAGATACGCAGTATTTT
CASSSLAGVADTQYF
>-|TRBJ1-2|TRBV11-3|-
TGTGCCAGCAGCTTGCAGACGGATCTTTATGGCTACACCTTC
CASSLQTDLYGYTF
>-|TRBJ1-5|TRBV6-8|-
TGTGCCATCCGAGGGGAGGGAACCAATCAGCCCCAGCATTTT
CAIRGEGTNQPQHF
>TRBD1|TRBJ1-3|TRBV6-8|-
TGTGCCAGCAGAAGGGACAGGGACTCTGGAAACACCATATATTTT
CASRRDRDSGNTIYF
>-|TRBJ1-3|TRBV19|-
TGTGCCAGTAGCCCGGACAGTACTGGAAACACCATATATTTT
CASSPDSTGNTIYF
>TRBD1|TRBJ2-7|TRBV6-8|-
TGTGCCAGCAGCATCAGGGGGAAATCCTACGAGCAGTACTTC
CASSIRGKSYEQYF
>-|TRBJ1-1|TRBV6-8|once
TGTGCCAGCAGTATGGGGGTAGGAACTGAAGCTTTCTTT
CASSMGVGTEAFF
>TRBD1|TRBJ1-2|TRBV6-8|few
TGTGCCATCCAAGACCCGGGACAGGGGGCGCGTGGCTATGGCTACACCTTC
CAIQDPGQGARGYGYTF
>TRBD1|TRBJ1-5|TRBV19|once
TGTGCCAGTAGCCCTGGACAGGGGACTCAGCCCCAGCATTTT
CASSPGQGTQPQHF
>-|TRBJ1-1|TRBV7-1|-
TGTGCCAGCAGCTTATCCGGAGGGGTTGAAGCTTTCTTT
CASSLSGGVEAFF
>-|TRBJ1-2|TRBV16|few
TGTGCCAGCAGCCAATCCGGACGGATCAGCTATGGCTACACCTTC
CASSQSGRISYGYTF
>-|TRBJ1-1|TRBV30|-
TGTGCCTGGAGGACGACAGTGAACACTGAAGCTTTCTTT
CAWRTTVNTEAFF
>TRBD1|TRBJ2-5|TRBV15|-
TGTGCCACCAGCACTTGGGACAGCCAAGAGACCCAGTACTTC
CATSTWDSQETQYF
>-|TRBJ1-4|TRBV28|few
TGTGCCAGCAGTACGCCGGCAGTTAATGAAAAACTGTTTTTT
CASSTPAVNEKLFF
>TRBD1|TRBJ2-3|TRBV5-1|-
TGCGCCAGCAGCCAGACGACAGGGGCAGATACGCAGTATTTT
CASSQTTGADTQYF
>-|TRBJ1-3|TRBV18|-
TGTGCCAGCTCACCCCCAGGAAACACCATATATTTT
CASSPPGNTIYF
>-|TRBJ1-4|TRBV6-8|-
TGTGCCAGCAGTATAGGGGGGTTGACGAATGAAAAACTGTTTTTT
CASSIGGLTNEKLFF
>-|TRBJ1-2|TRBV6-8|-
TGTGCCAGCAGTTACCCCAGGGGATCGGGGGGCTACACCTTC
CASSYPRGSGGYTF
>-|TRBJ1-6|TRBV18|-
TGTGCCAGCTCACCACTCAGGGGAGGTACCCAAAATTCACCCCTCCACTTT
CASSPLRGGTQNSPLHF
>TRBD1|TRBJ1-5|TRBV6-8|-
TGTGCCAGCACCTGGGACAGGGGGGTTCAGCCCCAGCATTTT
CASTWDRGVQPQHF
>TRBD1|TRBJ2-1|TRBV19|-
TGTGCCAGTAGTATATATTCGACAGGGTTAGGCGATGAGCAGTTCTTC
CASSIYSTGLGDEQFF
>-|TRBJ1-5|TRBV6-8|few
TGTGCCAGCAGTACCACAGGGCTAATTAGCAATCAGCCCCAGCATTTT
CASSTTGLISNQPQHF
>TRBD2|TRBJ2-5|TRBV29-1|-
TGCAGCGTTTCCAATATAGCGGGGGGGCCGAGAGAGACCCAGTACTTC
CSVSNIAGGPRETQYF
>-|TRBJ1-5|TRBV6-8|-
TGTGCCAGCAGAGCATATCGGACAGACAATCAGCCCCAGCATTTT
CASRAYRTDNQPQHF
>-|TRBJ1-5|TRBV6-8|-
TGTGCCACCGACCCACAGCTTAGCAATCAGCCCCAGCATTTT
CATDPQLSNQPQHF
>TRBD1|TRBJ1-2|TRBV10-1|-
TGCGCCAGCAGTCCGGGACAGGGCCTTAACTATGGCTACACCTTC
CASSPGQGLNYGYTF
>-|TRBJ2-1|TRBV28|few
TGTGCCATACGACCGCAGGGTAGAAACTACAATGAGCAGTTCTTC
CAIRPQGRNYNEQFF
>TRBD1|TRBJ1-2|TRBV18|-
TGTGCCAGCTCACCGACCGGGACAGGGAACTATGGCTACACCTTC
CASSPTGTGNYGYTF
>TRBD2|TRBJ2-5|TRBV23-1|-
TGCGCCAGCAGCCAAGATCTAGCGGGGGGCCGGGAGACCCAGTACTTC
CASSQDLAGGRETQYF
>-|TRBJ2-7|TRBV7-1|-
TGTGCCAGCACAAGGGGGGACAGACCCTACGAGCAGTACTTC
CASTRGDRPYEQYF
>TRBD1|TRBJ2-7|TRBV23-1|-
TGCGCCAGCAGCCAAGAAGTGGGACAGGGGGAGTACGAGCAGTACTTC
CASSQEVGQGEYEQYF
>-|TRBJ1-4|TRBV7-6|-
TGTGCCAGCAGCTTAGTTGGGTGGGATGAAAAACTGTTTTTT
CASSLVGWDEKLFF
>TRBD1|TRBJ2-7|TRBV15|-
TGTGCCACCAGCAGAAACCGGGACAGGGCTACCTACGAGCAGTACTTC
CATSRNRDRATYEQYF
>-|TRBJ1-4|TRBV10-2|-
TGCGCCACAAAACCGGGGGTCTCAACTAATGAAAAACTGTTTTTT
CATKPGVSTNEKLFF
>-|TRBJ1-4|TRBV6-8|-
TGTGCCAGCATCCCAGGGGCCCTCGGAGGGGAAAAACTGTTTTTT
CASIPGALGGEKLFF
>TRBD2|TRBJ2-3|TRBV11-3|few
TGTGCCAGCAGCTTGAGGTGCGGGGGGGCCTCCCCAGATACGCAGTATTTT
CASSLRCGGASPDTQYF
>-|TRBJ1-6|TRBV5-1|-
TGCGCCAGCAGCGACTTGTCCCGCTCCTATAATTCACCCCTCCACTTT
CASSDLSRSYNSPLHF
>-|TRBJ1-5|TRBV6-8|-
TGTGCCAGCAGCGACGGGAGGGACGGTAGCAATCAGCCCCAGCATTTT
CASSDGRDGSNQPQHF
>-|TRBJ1-1|TRBV7-6|-
TGTGCCAGCAGCTTAGCGTCCGTCCGGGCGAACACTGAAGCTTTCTTT
CASSLASVRANTEAFF
>-|TRBJ1-2|TRBV28|-
TGTGCCACCCAGGGGAGGGGCCTCTATGGCTACACCTTC
CATQGRGLYGYTF
>-|TRBJ1-5|TRBV6-8|-
TGTGCCAGCAGTTACCCTGTTCGAAATCAGCCCCAGCATTTT
CASSYPVRNQPQHF
>-|TRBJ2-3|TRBV1|-
TGCGCCAGCAGCCAAGATGGGGGTAGCGGGGCAGATACGCAGTATTTT
CASSQDGGSGADTQYF
>-|TRBJ2-5|TRBV23-1|-
TGCGCCAGCACTCCGGGAACTCAAGAGACCCAGTACTTC
CASTPGTQETQYF
>TRBD1|TRBJ1-2|TRBV11-3|-
TGTGCCAGCAGCTTAGTAGACAGGGCCTATGGCTACACCTTC
CASSLVDRAYGYTF
>TRBD1|TRBJ2-7|TRBV11-3|-
TGTGCCAGCAGCCAGTGGGACAGGGCCCTAATTCGTGGCGAGCAGTACTTC
CASSQWDRALIRGEQYF
>-|TRBJ1-2|TRBV5-1|-
TGCGCCAGCAGCTCCTTGGGAATGGGCTATGGCTACACCTTC
CASSSLGMGYGYTF